The T cell receptor (beta chain) described here comes from a study of metastatic and nonmetastatic thyroid tumors (dated by TCRdb to about 2020). A note on the overall study: For patients with malignant and with benign thyroid disease, the researchers compared repertoires between peripheral blood samples and tumor or nodule tissue samples. The full study reports these points: In both blood and tumor samples, TCR beta diversity was reported to be significantly higher in malignant tumors than in benign nodules.

Taken from the germline V gene, the CDR1 and CDR2 loops are MNHNS and SASEGT. V gives up 8 bases and J gives up 4 bases, and the segment between their germline ends measures 14 bases. The CDR3 contains 14 residues, cysteine and phenylalanine counted. Only the CDR3 DNA is retained, 42 bases long and in frame from the first base. The protocol used for the library was PCR. Sequenced on an Illumina HiSeq 4000. High-throughput sequencing was used to profile the TCR beta-chain CDR3 region of each patient. Processing in the source paper ran as follows. Drawing on CDR3 differences between clinicopathological groups, the researchers built a classifier meant to tell apart patients with distant-metastatic papillary thyroid cancer. To measure repertoire diversity the researchers used the Shannon index, while the Morisita-Horn index served to gauge how similar the tumor and blood repertoires were. The public sequencing data were trimmed at Q25 with fastp and processed into clonotypes with MiXCR by TCRdb, which kept only in-frame beta chains. The authors' filters were not applied to this entry. This sample comprises some 21,000 clones, roughly 23% of them detected only once. The ten largest clones take up over 9% of the sample.

None of the patients had been given any treatment before thyroid surgery. Using T-cell receptor beta sequencing, the researchers looked back retrospectively at clinical samples from patients, gathered between the early 2010s and the late 2010s. The sample holds many counts of this clone. The antigen this receptor binds is unknown. The sample holds no much larger clone one base away, and base qualities are not on file. This TCR was sampled from a female donor with papillary thyroid cancer or a benign thyroid nodule (not recorded which). Some clones in this sample may be carry-over from other donors' samples. Sequences were obtained from tumor tissue. The chain uses TRBV6-1 and TRBJ1-4; the D region possibly corresponds to TRBD1 (5 bases align). The CDR3 protein is CASGGRSFNEKLFF. The bases read TGTGCCAGCGGGGGACGGAGTTTTAATGAAAAACTGTTTTTT.